This TCR beta chain appears in the sequencing data of a study of blood T cells in healthy people across ages. Findings and limits, study-wide: Considered underestimates were the diversity estimates obtained from one million T cells. CMV status of donors was not determined, possibly confounding expanded clonotype changes. While age rose, TCR beta diversity per million T cells dropped in a roughly linear way.

This clonotype appeared a few times. Its matching antigen is unknown. The CDR3 is 15 amino acids. V lost 0 bases and J lost 5; bases outside the gene matches: 1. The germline CDR1 and CDR2 sequences are MNHEY and SVGAGI. The use of a sample-barcoded 5' primer and a J-beta primer mix characterized a second PCR of roughly 6 to 12 cycles. Each of the cDNA molecules was tagged by a template-switch adaptor with 12 random nucleotides. A single record per CDR3 protein comes from TCRdb applying MiXCR to the 5' RACE reads. The table shows 550,000 to 600,000 distinct CDR3 sequences, with approximately 30% occurring only once.

The receptor was isolated from a woman between 65 and 79 years old in good health. Sequenced sample: blood. The chain has TRBV6-5 and TRBJ2-5; 12 bases align to TRBD2. The DNA for the CDR3 is TGTGCCAGCAGTTACTCACTAGCGGGGGGTGAGACCCAGTACTTC. Its translation: CASSYSLAGGETQYF.